What follows are 26 T cell receptor beta chains derived from one specimen sequenced in a study of T cell changes during pregnancy in multiple sclerosis. Generated by immunoSEQ multiplex PCR, the TCRdb table keeps only in-frame clones and is missing some. The sample carries 65,000 to 80,000 clones, about 92% recorded once. The specimen was CD4+ T cells from peripheral blood mononuclear cells, collected before pregnancy. These receptors were collected from a female donor with multiple sclerosis, enrolled in a pregnancy study.

The chain joins TRBV28 to TRBJ2-7, with D hard to call. The CDR3 length is 14 residues. Germline assignment: CDR1 MDHEN and CDR2 SYDVKM. The ends were cut back, 1 base at V and 2 bases at J, with 9 bases in the middle. The CDR3 loop is CASSLSPVTYEQYF. As DNA, the CDR3 is TGTGCCAGCAGTTTATCCCCAGTAACCTACGAGCAGTACTTC.

The J gene is TRBJ2-2, the V gene TRBV7-2; tentative D call: TRBD2 (6 bases). V was pared by 3 bases and J by 5 bases, with 13 bases between. CDR1 is SGHTA and CDR2 is FQGNSA in the germline V gene. The CDR3 totals 15 residues. The CDR3 coding sequence is TGTGCCAGCAGCTTTGGCGGGGTTAGGACCGGGGAGCTGTTTTTT. Protein product: CASSFGGVRTGELFF.

CDR3 loop: CASSGDWYQETQYF. The CDR3 nucleotides read TGTGCCAGCAGTGGGGACTGGTACCAAGAGACCCAGTACTTC. The chain has TRBV6-1 and TRBJ2-5; weak D call: TRBD2 (6 bases). Per germline, CDR1 MNHNS and CDR2 SASEGT. The CDR3 contains 14 residues. V was clipped by 4 bases and J by 0 bases, with 9 bases between them.

The chain carries TRBV5-5 and TRBJ2-2; 7 bases match TRBD1. The V segment lost 4 bases and the J segment 3 bases; nucleotides outside the gene matches: 9. The CDR3 contains 16 residues. CDR1 SGHKS and CDR2 YYEKEE come from the germline V gene (reference sequence). CDR3 residues: CASSRKRGPDTGELFF. DNA of the CDR3: TGTGCCAGCAGCCGGAAAAGGGGGCCGGACACCGGGGAGCTGTTTTTT.

The V and J genes are TRBV7-9 and TRBJ1-1; perhaps TRBD1 as D (5 bases). The V end lost 4 bases, the J end lost 1 base, and 19 bases lay between the germline ends. The CDR3 runs to 17 residues. Germline V gene sequence: CDR1 SEHNR, CDR2 FQNEAQ (reference sequence). The CDR3 DNA reads TGTGCCAGCAGCTGGGACTCGACTTTCACAGGGAACACTGAAGCTTTCTTT. Translating it yields CASSWDSTFTGNTEAFF.

The chain carries TRBV6-1 and TRBJ1-5; D may be TRBD1 (6 bases). The germline gives CDR1 MNHNS, CDR2 SASEGT. Trimming cost V 1 base and J 6 bases, with 10 bases left between them. CDR3 length equals 14 residues. CDR3 region: CASSEGQGFQPQHF. CDR3 in DNA: TGTGCCAGCAGTGAAGGGCAGGGGTTTCAGCCCCAGCATTTT.

This clone has a handful of counts. V usage is TRBV2 and J usage is TRBJ1-4; D is perhaps TRBD1 (5 bases). Germline V gene data show CDR1 as SNHLY and CDR2 as FYNNEI. The CDR3 runs 14 residues. V lost 6 bases to trimming and J lost 4 bases, with 12 bases between them. CDR3: CASRKTVNNEKLFF. In DNA form, the CDR3 reads TGTGCCAGCAGGAAGACAGTTAATAATGAAAAACTGTTTTTT.

The gene calls are TRBV4-2 and TRBJ1-3; D uncertain. The CDR3 is made up of 17 amino acids. CDR1 LGHNA and CDR2 YNFKEQ come from the germline V gene. Deletions cut 0 bases from V and 4 bases from J, with 16 bases between. CDR3 nucleotide sequence: TGTGCCAGCAGCCAAGATAGTAGGAGGCAGGACGGAAACACCATATATTTT. Translating it yields CASSQDSRRQDGNTIYF.

As DNA, the CDR3 is TGTGCCAGCAGTGAAGTAGGGAGTAGCGGTTCCGCCACCTACAATGAGCAGTTCTTC. Its protein product is CASSEVGSSGSATYNEQFF. The chain couples TRBV6-1 to TRBJ2-1; D is perhaps TRBD2 (6 bases). The CDR3 loop spans 19 amino acids. V lost 1 base to trimming and J lost 2 bases, with 21 bases between them. Germline V gives CDR1 MNHNS, CDR2 SASEGT.

The genes are TRBV11-2 and TRBJ2-3; tentative D call: TRBD2 (5 bases). V was trimmed by 3 bases and J by 3 bases, leaving 10 bases between them. The CDR3 has 14 residues. CDR1 and CDR2 (germline): SGHAT, FQNNGV. DNA of the CDR3: TGTGCCAGCAGCTTCACGACTACTACAGATACGCAGTATTTT. Encoded protein: CASSFTTTTDTQYF.

This chain links TRBV9 with TRBJ2-3; D is possibly TRBD2 (7 bases). The CDR3 has 18 residues. V dropped 0 bases and J dropped 1 base, with 18 bases sitting between them. The germline CDR1 and CDR2 sequences are SGDLS and YYNGEE. The CDR3 sequence is CASSVATGGSLGTDTQYF. The CDR3 DNA reads TGTGCCAGCAGCGTAGCTACGGGGGGCTCCTTGGGCACAGATACGCAGTATTTT. Full variable domain (rest looked up from reference TRBV9 and TRBJ2-3): DSGVTQTPKHLITATGQRVTLRCSPRSGDLSVYWYQQSLDQGLQFLIQYYNGEERAKGNILERFSAQQFPDLHSELNLSSLELGDSALYFCASSVATGGSLGTDTQYFGPGTRLTVL.

The chain is built from TRBV28 and TRBJ1-2, with TRBD1 matching 7 bases. The germline V gene has CDR1 MDHEN and CDR2 SYDVKM. J gave up 4 bases and V 6 bases, and 11 bases lay outside the gene matches. The CDR3 length is 15 residues. CDR3 amino acids: CASSIKRTGLYGYTF. In DNA form, the CDR3 reads TGTGCCAGCAGCATTAAAAGGACAGGCCTCTATGGCTACACCTTC.

This sequence joins TRBV18 and TRBJ1-1; 9 bases match TRBD1. The J segment lost 1 base and the V segment lost 6 bases, leaving 9 bases of the junction unmatched. The CDR3 has 16 residues. Germline V lookup: CDR1 KGHSH, CDR2 LQKENI. Here the CDR3 DNA reads TGTGCCAGCTCCCTTAGACAGGGGGGGTCGAACACTGAAGCTTTCTTT. Residues: CASSLRQGGSNTEAFF.

This chain uses TRBV5-8 with TRBJ2-1; 9 nucleotides line up with TRBD1. V lost 5 bases, J lost 4 bases, and 10 bases stayed unmatched. This CDR3 comprises 16 residues. Germline V gene data show CDR1 as SGHTS and CDR2 as YDEGEE. In DNA form, the CDR3 reads TGTGCCAGCAGACCCGGCGGGACAGGGATTTACAATGAGCAGTTCTTC. Its protein product is CASRPGGTGIYNEQFF. The full variable domain, completed using reference TRBV5-8 and TRBJ2-1, is EAGVTQSPTHLIKTRGQQATLRCSPISGHTSVYWYQQALGLGLQFLLWYDEGEERNRGNFPPRFSGRQFPNYSSELNVNALELEDSALYLCASRPGGTGIYNEQFFGPGTRLTVL.

This chain joins TRBV19 and TRBJ1-6; no reliable D call. V dropped 4 bases and J dropped 0 bases, with 4 bases sitting between them. CDR3 length: 14 residues. Germline CDR1 LNHDA, CDR2 SQIVND (reference sequence). DNA of the CDR3: TGTGCCAGTAGTACGAGCTCCTATAATTCACCCCTCCACTTT. This translates into CASSTSSYNSPLHF.

A few counts support this clone. V gene TRBV5-4 combines with J gene TRBJ2-1; maybe TRBD2 (6 bases). V gave up 4 bases and J gave up 0 bases, with 14 bases separating them. This CDR3 contains 16 residues. Germline loops: CDR1 SGHNT, CDR2 YYREEE (reference sequence). The chain's CDR3 is CASSTGLPSSYNEQFF. CDR3 coding DNA: TGTGCCAGCAGCACGGGACTTCCGAGCTCCTACAATGAGCAGTTCTTC.

This clone was counted once. The rearrangement uses TRBV28 and TRBJ2-1, with 14 positions matching TRBD2. V shed 6 bases, J shed 8 bases, and the junction held 6 bases outside the gene matches. The V gene's germline CDR1 is MDHEN and CDR2 SYDVKM. CDR3 length equals 15 residues. The CDR3 loop is CASSKTSGRGYEQFF. The CDR3 DNA reads as TGTGCCAGCAGCAAGACTAGCGGGAGGGGCTATGAGCAGTTCTTC. Full variable domain (remainder filled in from reference TRBV28 and TRBJ2-1): DVKVTQSSRYLVKRTGEKVFLECVQDMDHENMFWYRQDPGLGLRLIYFSYDVKMKEKGDIPEGYSVSREKKERFSLILESASTNQTSMYLCASSKTSGRGYEQFFGPGTRLTVL.

This clone was found once. The chain links TRBV2 to TRBJ1-5, with 7 positions matching TRBD1. The CDR3 runs to 13 residues. Germline loops: CDR1 SNHLY, CDR2 FYNNEI. After removal of 6 bases from V and 5 bases from J, the junction contained 4 bases not matched to a gene. CDR3 sequence (DNA): TGTGCCAGCAGCGGGACAGACCATCAGCCCCAGCATTTT. Translating it yields CASSGTDHQPQHF.

V is TRBV21-1 and J is TRBJ1-3; the D call of TRBD1 is as the table states it, not checked on the DNA. TRBV21-1 constitutes a pseudogene. The CDR3 has 18 amino acids. CDR3 DNA: TGTGCCAGCAGCTCCCGCGGTAGCCGGGACAGATCTGGAAACACCATATATTTT. It translates to CASSSRGSRDRSGNTIYF.

This chain connects TRBV2 to TRBJ2-2; 9 positions agree with TRBD1. Looked up from germline, CDR1 is SNHLY and CDR2 is FYNNEI. The CDR3 runs to 14 residues. The V gene end was trimmed by 6 bases and the J gene end by 6 bases; junction bases not matched to a gene: 5. CDR3 sequence reads: CASRRQGEAGELFF. The DNA for the CDR3 is TGTGCCAGCAGACGACAGGGGGAAGCCGGGGAGCTGTTTTTT.

Remarks on this clone: The sample has other DNA sequences that encode this CDR3 too. V usage is TRBV6-1 and J usage is TRBJ2-7; D uncertain. Germline assignment: CDR1 MNHNS and CDR2 SASEGT. The V end lost 4 bases, the J end lost 2 bases, and 6 bases lay between the germline ends. This CDR3 is 12 amino acids long. The CDR3 region has the DNA TGTGCCAGCAGTGTGTTAACCTACGAGCAGTACTTC. This sequence encodes CASSVLTYEQYF.

At least ten counts were recorded for this clone. This sequence joins TRBV6-1 and TRBJ2-2; weak D call: TRBD1 (6 bases). V dropped 6 bases and J dropped 6 bases, with 14 bases sitting between them. This CDR3 contains 14 residues. From germline, CDR1 is MNHNS and CDR2 SASEGT. The CDR3 bases are TGTGCCAGCAGGGGACAAGAGCGAGCCGGGGAGCTGTTTTTT. Translation gives CASRGQERAGELFF.

The chain employs TRBV5-1 and TRBJ2-3; 9 bases line up with TRBD2. This CDR3 comprises 15 residues. The ends lost 1 base at V and 2 bases at J; junction bases unmatched: 2. The V gene's germline CDR1 is SGHRS and CDR2 YFSETQ. Here the CDR3 DNA reads TGCGCCAGCAGCTTGCTAGCGGGGAACACAGATACGCAGTATTTT. It yields the protein CASSLLAGNTDTQYF.

V usage is TRBV19 and J usage is TRBJ1-6; TRBD1 might be the D (5 bases). This CDR3 has 14 amino acids. The germline CDR1 and CDR2 sequences are LNHDA and SQIVND (reference sequence). The V end lost 6 bases, the J end lost 5 bases, and 11 bases lay between the germline ends. The CDR3 region has the DNA TGTGCCAGTAGACGGACACAGGATAATTCACCCCTCCACTTT. Encoded protein: CASRRTQDNSPLHF.

In this sample, this clone turned up once. The chain couples TRBV9 to TRBJ2-3, with 10 bases aligning to TRBD1. Germline V gene lookup returns CDR1 SGDLS and CDR2 YYNGEE. The CDR3 covers 16 residues. V shed 4 bases, J shed 5 bases, and the junction held 10 bases outside the gene matches. The CDR3 DNA reads TGTGCCAGCAGCCCTAGTGACAGGGGGCGCAGAGATACGCAGTATTTT. Protein: CASSPSDRGRRDTQYF. The entire variable domain, with the rest obtained from reference TRBV9 and TRBJ2-3, is as follows: DSGVTQTPKHLITATGQRVTLRCSPRSGDLSVYWYQQSLDQGLQFLIQYYNGEERAKGNILERFSAQQFPDLHSELNLSSLELGDSALYFCASSPSDRGRRDTQYFGPGTRLTVL.

The chain employs TRBV5-5 and TRBJ1-3; no clear D. This CDR3 region has 14 residues. V was shortened by 0 bases and J by 2 bases, with 6 bases between the two germline ends. In germline, CDR1 is SGHKS, CDR2 YYEKEE (reference sequence). DNA for the CDR3: TGTGCCAGCAGCTTGGGCGGAACTGGAAACACCATATATTTT. Protein sequence: CASSLGGTGNTIYF. The whole variable domain, filled in from reference TRBV5-5 and TRBJ1-3, reads DAGVTQSPTHLIKTRGQQVTLRCSPISGHKSVSWYQQVLGQGPQFIFQYYEKEERGRGNFPDRFSARQFPNYSSELNVNALLLGDSALYLCASSLGGTGNTIYFGEGSWLTVV.